These 20 T cell receptor beta chains were sequenced from one sample in a study of multiple sclerosis patients with progressive multifocal leukoencephalopathy. Some clones are missing from TCRdb's copy, which holds only in-frame ones; the method was immunoSEQ multiplex PCR. Here the sample spans over 25,000 clones, about nine tenths being singletons. The time point was: roughly 6 months of natalizumab therapy. This sample comprised PBMCs, obtained from a patient treated with natalizumab. Receptors were obtained from a human donor with multiple sclerosis.

V is TRBV11-2 and J is TRBJ2-1; TRBD2 agrees at 9 bases. V lost 5 bases and J lost 6; bases outside the gene matches: 5. The CDR3 extends over 14 amino acids. CDR1 SGHAT and CDR2 FQNNGV come from the germline V gene. The CDR3 nucleotides are TGTGCCAGCAGCGGTGCGGGAGGGTTCAATGAGCAGTTCTTC. Translated, it gives CASSGAGGFNEQFF.

This chain links TRBV30 with TRBJ1-1; D ambiguous. The CDR3 is made up of 14 amino acids. Between the trimmed V and J ends, which lost 0 bases and 4 bases, there was a span of 12 bases. Looked up from germline, CDR1 is GTSNPN and CDR2 is SVGIG (reference sequence). CDR3 coding DNA: TGTGCCTGGAGTGTACTTACCGCGGCCACTGAAGCTTTCTTT. Translation gives CAWSVLTAATEAFF.

A remark on this clone: Other DNA sequences in this sample translate to the same CDR3. The rearrangement uses TRBV10-3 and TRBJ1-1; 9 nucleotides align to TRBD1. Trimming took 10 bases from V and 0 from J; bases not matched to a gene: 3. Germline CDR1 reads ENHRY; CDR2 reads SYGVKD. The CDR3 extends over 13 amino acids. CDR3 in amino acids: CATRQGVNTEAFF. The CDR3 bases are TGTGCCACCCGACAGGGGGTGAACACTGAAGCTTTCTTT.

V gene TRBV7-2 combines with J gene TRBJ2-7; tentative D call: TRBD2 (5 bases). Germline V lookup: CDR1 SGHTA, CDR2 FQGNSA. Trimming cost V 5 bases and J 2 bases, with 16 bases left between them. The CDR3 runs to 15 residues. For the CDR3, the DNA is TGTGCCAGCAGCCCCTCGAGGAGCGGAACCTACGAGCAGTACTTC. Protein: CASSPSRSGTYEQYF.

The chain recombines TRBV4-3 with TRBJ1-2; TRBD1 is a possible D gene (6 bases). The CDR3 totals 15 residues. The ends were cut back, 0 bases at V and 4 bases at J, with 12 bases in the middle. The germline CDR1 and CDR2 sequences are LGHNA and YSLEER. CDR3 in DNA: TGCGCCAGCAGCCAAGATAGGGGGGCAGGCTATGGCTACACCTTC. Protein: CASSQDRGAGYGYTF.

The rearrangement joins TRBV7-8 to TRBJ1-1, with D perhaps TRBD1 (5 bases). The CDR3 covers 15 residues. CDR1 is SGHVS, CDR2 FQNEAQ, per germline. Deletions cut 1 base from V and 3 bases from J, with 12 bases between. CDR3 protein: CASSLGVRGDTEAFF. CDR3 nucleotides: TGTGCCAGCAGCTTAGGAGTTCGGGGGGACACTGAAGCTTTCTTT.

The chain combines TRBV5-1 with TRBJ2-7; 9 bases match TRBD2. CDR3 size: 11 residues. V lost 10 bases, J lost 5 bases, and 4 bases stayed unmatched. The germline V gene encodes CDR1 SGHRS and CDR2 YFSETQ. Here the CDR3 reads CAGRLADEQYF. Here the CDR3 DNA reads TGCGCCGGTCGACTAGCGGACGAGCAGTACTTC.

With respect to this clone: A junction end diverges from the germline sequence, so it may reflect a read error. The rearrangement uses TRBV25-1 and TRBJ2-4; tentative D call: TRBD2 (5 bases). Germline V gene data show CDR1 as MGHDK and CDR2 as SYGVNS. This CDR3 contains 18 residues. CDR3 loop: CAGSPLGSGVLAKNIQYF. CDR3 bases: TGTGCCGGCAGTCCCCTCGGGTCCGGGGTCTTAGCCAAAAACATTCAGTACTTC.

The chain has TRBV28 and TRBJ2-7; D gene ambiguous. The CDR3 contains 12 residues. The V gene lost 3 bases and the J gene lost 0 bases, with 3 bases spanning the gap. Germline CDR1 is MDHEN and CDR2 is SYDVKM. The CDR3 nucleotides are TGTGCCAGCAGTTTCAGCTCCTACGAGCAGTACTTC. Protein: CASSFSSYEQYF.

The chain carries TRBV18 and TRBJ1-6; 8 bases match TRBD1. The J segment lost 9 bases and the V segment lost 3 bases, leaving 10 bases of the junction unmatched. Germline V lookup: CDR1 KGHSH, CDR2 LQKENI. The CDR3 is 16 residues long. This CDR3 reads CASSPEQWTGSSPLHF. The CDR3, as DNA: TGTGCCAGCTCACCCGAACAATGGACAGGGAGTTCACCCCTCCACTTT.

The rearrangement uses TRBV10-3 and TRBJ1-5; no clear D. V shed 0 bases and J shed 5 bases, with 14 bases lying between them. The V gene's germline CDR1 is ENHRY and CDR2 SYGVKD. This CDR3 comprises 16 residues. The CDR3 protein is CAISESREAPDQPQHF. CDR3 bases: TGTGCCATCAGTGAGTCGCGAGAGGCTCCTGATCAGCCCCAGCATTTT.

This chain joins TRBV19 and TRBJ1-3, with 7 positions matching TRBD1. Trimming at V came to 5 bases and at J to 8 bases, leaving 6 bases not matched to a gene. The CDR3 is 13 amino acids. Germline V lookup: CDR1 LNHDA, CDR2 SQIVND (reference sequence). The CDR3 DNA reads as TGTGCCAGTAGTGGGGACAGACGGGACACCATATATTTT. Encoded protein: CASSGDRRDTIYF.

This clone was observed a handful of times. V gene TRBV15 combines with J gene TRBJ2-3, with a weak D call TRBD2 (7 bases). This CDR3 comprises 14 residues. Germline V gene data show CDR1 as LNHNV and CDR2 as YYDKDF (reference sequence). V was cut by 0 bases and J by 5 bases, with 9 bases left in between. This chain's CDR3 is CATSRDRGGDTQYF. CDR3 bases: TGTGCCACCAGCAGAGATAGGGGGGGAGATACGCAGTATTTT.

The V call is TRBV6-1, the J call TRBJ1-1, with 9 bases that match TRBD1. Per the germline V gene, CDR1 is MNHNS and CDR2 is SASEGT. Losses at the gene ends were 8 bases for V and 6 bases for J; bases not matched to a gene: 7. There are 13 residues in the CDR3. CDR3 nucleotides: TGTGCCAGCCGGTCCCGACAGGGGGCTGAAGCTTTCTTT. It translates to CASRSRQGAEAFF.

The chain recombines TRBV9 with TRBJ1-2; D ambiguous. Trimming removed 4 bases from V and 6 bases from J, with 7 bases in between. Germline V gene sequence: CDR1 SGDLS, CDR2 YYNGEE. The CDR3 is made up of 11 amino acids. CDR3 protein: CASSKHDGYTF. Here the CDR3 DNA reads TGTGCCAGCAGCAAACACGATGGCTACACCTTC.

This clone was picked up a small number of times. The chain recombines TRBV6-1 with TRBJ2-6; weak D call: TRBD2 (5 bases). This CDR3 has 15 amino acids. Germline CDR1 reads MNHNS; CDR2 reads SASEGT. The V and J ends lost 1 base and 2 bases respectively, with 6 bases between them. CDR3 in amino acids: CASSEGGAGANVLTF. The CDR3 region has the DNA TGTGCCAGCAGTGAAGGGGGAGCTGGGGCCAACGTCCTGACTTTC.

In this sample, this clone turned up once. The genes are TRBV30 and TRBJ1-5; D not resolved. The germline CDR1 and CDR2 sequences are GTSNPN and SVGIG (reference sequence). The CDR3 extends over 13 amino acids. The V end lost 1 base, the J end lost 0 bases, and 4 bases lay between the germline ends. CDR3 loop: CAWSGVSNQPQHF. The CDR3 nucleotides read TGTGCCTGGAGTGGTGTTAGCAATCAGCCCCAGCATTTT. Filled out from reference TRBV30 and TRBJ1-5, the complete variable domain reads SQTIHQWPATLVQPVGSPLSLECTVEGTSNPNLYWYRQAAGRGLQLLFYSVGIGQISSEVPQNLSASRPQDRQFILSSKKLLLSDSGFYLCAWSGVSNQPQHFGDGTRLSIL.

The chain employs TRBV5-4 and TRBJ2-1; D gene uncertain. CDR3 length equals 13 residues. Germline V gene lookup returns CDR1 SGHNT and CDR2 YYREEE (reference sequence). Trimming shortened V by 4 bases and J by 9 bases, and 14 bases separated the two germline ends. The CDR3 is CASSDGLGSEQFF. The CDR3 nucleotides are TGTGCCAGCAGCGACGGCCTAGGCAGTGAGCAGTTCTTC.

The chain combines TRBV28 with TRBJ1-4; D not certain. Germline V gives CDR1 MDHEN, CDR2 SYDVKM. This CDR3 has 12 residues. V lost 8 bases to trimming and J lost 4 bases, with 8 bases between them. CDR3: CASGRLNEKLFF. The DNA of the CDR3 is TGTGCCAGCGGGAGACTTAATGAAAAACTGTTTTTT.

The chain is built from TRBV9 and TRBJ1-6; 7 nucleotides line up with TRBD1. V trimming: 6 bases; J trimming: 2 bases; junction bases outside the gene matches: 2. The V gene's germline CDR1 is SGDLS and CDR2 YYNGEE. CDR3 length: 14 amino acids. CDR3 nucleotide sequence: TGTGCCAGCACCGACAGGGCCTATAATTCACCCCTCCACTTT. Protein product: CASTDRAYNSPLHF.